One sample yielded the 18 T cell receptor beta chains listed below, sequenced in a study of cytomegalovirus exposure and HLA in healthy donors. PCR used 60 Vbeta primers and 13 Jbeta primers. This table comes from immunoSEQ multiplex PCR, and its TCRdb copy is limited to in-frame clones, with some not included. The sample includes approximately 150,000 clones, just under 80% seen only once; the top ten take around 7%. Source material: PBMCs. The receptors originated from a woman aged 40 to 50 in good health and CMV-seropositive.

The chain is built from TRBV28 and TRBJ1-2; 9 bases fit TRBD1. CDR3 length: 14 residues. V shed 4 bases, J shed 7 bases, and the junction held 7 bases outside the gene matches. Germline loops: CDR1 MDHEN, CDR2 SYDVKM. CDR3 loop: CASSYRGLLGGYTF. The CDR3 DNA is TGTGCCAGCAGTTACAGGGGGCTCCTAGGTGGCTACACCTTC.

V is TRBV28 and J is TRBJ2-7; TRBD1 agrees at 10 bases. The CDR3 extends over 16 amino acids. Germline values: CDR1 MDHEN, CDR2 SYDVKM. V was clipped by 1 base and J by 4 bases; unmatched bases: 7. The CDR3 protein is CASSLYLLGQGYEQYF. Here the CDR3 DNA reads TGTGCCAGCAGTTTATATTTATTGGGACAGGGGTACGAGCAGTACTTC.

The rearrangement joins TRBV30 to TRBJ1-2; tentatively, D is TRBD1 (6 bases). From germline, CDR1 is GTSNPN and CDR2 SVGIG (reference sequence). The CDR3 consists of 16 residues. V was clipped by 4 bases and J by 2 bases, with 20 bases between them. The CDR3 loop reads CAWNPYTGKKNYGYTF. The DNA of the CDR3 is TGTGCCTGGAATCCATACACAGGGAAGAAGAACTATGGCTACACCTTC.

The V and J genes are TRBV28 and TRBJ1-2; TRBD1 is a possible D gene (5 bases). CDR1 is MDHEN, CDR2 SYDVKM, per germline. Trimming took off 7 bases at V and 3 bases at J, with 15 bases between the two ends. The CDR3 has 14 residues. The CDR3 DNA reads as TGTGCCAGCATACGGGGCGGGGCGGACTATGGCTACACCTTC. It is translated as CASIRGGADYGYTF.

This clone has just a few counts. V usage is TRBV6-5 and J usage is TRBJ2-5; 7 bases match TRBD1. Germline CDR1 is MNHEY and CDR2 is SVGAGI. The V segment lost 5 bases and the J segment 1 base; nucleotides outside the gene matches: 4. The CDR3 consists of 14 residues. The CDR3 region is CASSLTGAQETQYF. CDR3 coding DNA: TGTGCCAGCAGTCTTACAGGGGCCCAAGAGACCCAGTACTTC.

CDR3 amino acids: CATSRDLAFTNSPLHF. The DNA of the CDR3 is TGTGCCACCAGCAGAGATCTAGCATTCACGAATTCACCCCTCCACTTT. This chain joins TRBV15 and TRBJ1-6; D is undetermined. Trimming removed 0 bases at V and 7 bases at J, with 13 bases between. The CDR3 extends over 16 amino acids. Germline V CDR1 and CDR2: LNHNV, YYDKDF (reference sequence).

CDR3 in amino acids: CASSQTSRDRGRAFF. The CDR3 DNA follows: TGTGCCAGCAGTCAGACGTCCCGGGACAGGGGTCGGGCTTTCTTT. J is TRBJ1-1 and V is TRBV28, with TRBD1 matching over 10 bases. The germline V gene encodes CDR1 MDHEN and CDR2 SYDVKM. The trim removed 5 bases at V and 11 bases at J, leaving 14 bases unmatched. The CDR3 sequence is 15 residues long.

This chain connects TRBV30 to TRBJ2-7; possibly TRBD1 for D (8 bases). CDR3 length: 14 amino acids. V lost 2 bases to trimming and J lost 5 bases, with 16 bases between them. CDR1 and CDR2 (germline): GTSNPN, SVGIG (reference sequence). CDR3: CAWSTTGGAHEQYF. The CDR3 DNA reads TGTGCCTGGAGTACCACAGGGGGGGCCCACGAGCAGTACTTC. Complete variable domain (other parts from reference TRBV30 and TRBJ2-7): SQTIHQWPATLVQPVGSPLSLECTVEGTSNPNLYWYRQAAGRGLQLLFYSVGIGQISSEVPQNLSASRPQDRQFILSSKKLLLSDSGFYLCAWSTTGGAHEQYFGPGTRLTVT.

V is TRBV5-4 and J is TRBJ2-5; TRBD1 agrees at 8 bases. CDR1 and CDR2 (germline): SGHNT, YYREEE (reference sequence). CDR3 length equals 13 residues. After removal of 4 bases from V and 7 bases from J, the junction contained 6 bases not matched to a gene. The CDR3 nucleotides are TGTGCCAGCAGCGTCGACAGGGGAGGGACCCAGTACTTC. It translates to CASSVDRGGTQYF.

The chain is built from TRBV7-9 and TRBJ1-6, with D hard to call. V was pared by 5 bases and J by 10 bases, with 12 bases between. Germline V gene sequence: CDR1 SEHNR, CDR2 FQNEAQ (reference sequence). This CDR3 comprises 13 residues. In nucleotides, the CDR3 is TGTGCCAGCAGCCCGAGCGCTTCATCACCCCTCCACTTT. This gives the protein CASSPSASSPLHF.

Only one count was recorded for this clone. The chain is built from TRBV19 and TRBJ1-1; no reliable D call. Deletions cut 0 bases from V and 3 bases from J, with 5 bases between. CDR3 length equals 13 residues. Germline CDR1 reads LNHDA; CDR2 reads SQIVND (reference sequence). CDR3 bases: TGTGCCAGTAGTATAGACAGCGACACTGAAGCTTTCTTT. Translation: CASSIDSDTEAFF. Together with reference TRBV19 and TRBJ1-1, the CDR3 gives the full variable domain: DGGITQSPKYLFRKEGQNVTLSCEQNLNHDAMYWYRQDPGQGLRLIYYSQIVNDFQKGDIAEGYSVSREKKESFPLTVTSAQKNPTAFYLCASSIDSDTEAFFGQGTRLTVV.

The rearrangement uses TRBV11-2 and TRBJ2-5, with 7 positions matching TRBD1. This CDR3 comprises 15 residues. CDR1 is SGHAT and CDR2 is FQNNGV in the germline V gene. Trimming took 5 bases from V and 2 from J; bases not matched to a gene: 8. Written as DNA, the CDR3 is TGTGCCAGCAGCCCCCTGGGACAGACTCAAGAGACCCAGTACTTC. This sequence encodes CASSPLGQTQETQYF.

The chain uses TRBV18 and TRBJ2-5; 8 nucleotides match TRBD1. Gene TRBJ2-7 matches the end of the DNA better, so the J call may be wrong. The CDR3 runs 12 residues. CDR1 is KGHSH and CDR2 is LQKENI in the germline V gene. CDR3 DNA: TGTGCCAGCTCACCAGGACAGGGCGAGCAGTACTTC. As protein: CASSPGQGEQYF.

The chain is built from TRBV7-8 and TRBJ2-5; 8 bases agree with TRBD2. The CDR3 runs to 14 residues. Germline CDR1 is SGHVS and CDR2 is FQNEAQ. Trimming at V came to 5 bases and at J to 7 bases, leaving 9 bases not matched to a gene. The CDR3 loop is CASSVGLASATQYF. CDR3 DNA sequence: TGTGCCAGCAGCGTAGGACTAGCCTCAGCGACCCAGTACTTC.

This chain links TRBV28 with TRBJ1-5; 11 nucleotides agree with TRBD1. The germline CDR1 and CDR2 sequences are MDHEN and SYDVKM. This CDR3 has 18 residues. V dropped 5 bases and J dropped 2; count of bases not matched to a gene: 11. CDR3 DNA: TGTGCCAGCAGTCCTGGGACAGGGGGATTGTATGGCAATCAGCCCCAGCATTTT. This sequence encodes CASSPGTGGLYGNQPQHF.

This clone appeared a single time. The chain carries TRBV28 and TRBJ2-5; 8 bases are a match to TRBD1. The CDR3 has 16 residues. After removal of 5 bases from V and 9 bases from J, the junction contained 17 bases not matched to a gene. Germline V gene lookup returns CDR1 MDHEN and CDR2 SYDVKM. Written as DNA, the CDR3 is TGTGCCAGCAGTCCCAGGACAGGGACAGGATTTGGGGCCCAGTACTTC. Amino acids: CASSPRTGTGFGAQYF.

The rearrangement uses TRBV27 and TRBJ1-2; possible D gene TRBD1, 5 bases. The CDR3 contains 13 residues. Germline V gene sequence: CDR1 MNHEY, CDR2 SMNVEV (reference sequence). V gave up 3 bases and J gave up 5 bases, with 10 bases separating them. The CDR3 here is CASSFSGGYGYTF. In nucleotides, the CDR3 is TGTGCCAGCAGTTTTTCGGGGGGGTATGGCTACACCTTC.

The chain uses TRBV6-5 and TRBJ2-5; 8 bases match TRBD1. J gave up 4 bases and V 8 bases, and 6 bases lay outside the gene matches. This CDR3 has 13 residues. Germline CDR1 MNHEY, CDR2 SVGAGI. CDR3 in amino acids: CASGNRGTETQYF. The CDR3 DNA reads TGTGCCAGCGGAAACAGGGGGACAGAGACCCAGTACTTC.